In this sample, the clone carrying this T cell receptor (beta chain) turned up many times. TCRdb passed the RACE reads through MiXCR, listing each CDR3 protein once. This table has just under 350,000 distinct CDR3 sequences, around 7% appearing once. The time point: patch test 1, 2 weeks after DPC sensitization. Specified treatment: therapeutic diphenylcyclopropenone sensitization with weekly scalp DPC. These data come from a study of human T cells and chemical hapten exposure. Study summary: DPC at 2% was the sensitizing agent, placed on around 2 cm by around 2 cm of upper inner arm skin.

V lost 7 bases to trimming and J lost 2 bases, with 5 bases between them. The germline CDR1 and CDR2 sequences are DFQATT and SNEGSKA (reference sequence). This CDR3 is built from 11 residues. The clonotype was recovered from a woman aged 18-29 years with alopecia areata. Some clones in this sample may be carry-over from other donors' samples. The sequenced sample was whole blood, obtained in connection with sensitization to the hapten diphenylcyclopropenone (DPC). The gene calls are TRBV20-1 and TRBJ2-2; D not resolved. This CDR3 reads CSGGNTGELFF. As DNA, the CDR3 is TGCAGTGGGGGTAACACCGGGGAGCTGTTTTTT.